This is a list of T cell receptor beta chains from one sample in a study of blood T cells in healthy people across ages. TCRdb itself ran the 5' RACE reads through MiXCR, one entry per CDR3 protein. The sample consists of around 790,000 distinct CDR3 sequences, under 55% of them appearing once. Sequenced sample: blood. The receptors here all came from a man aged 60-69 years in good health. Both conserved end residues are part of each CDR3. The D gene is left open where the match is weak. The size of a clone is reported for some rows only, either as once, few or many, or as a class for expanded clones.

v_call	j_call	d_call	clone_size	cdr3_length	cdr3_aa	cdr3_nt
TRBV25-1	TRBJ1-1	TRBD1	-	15	CASKSSGTGGEKDFF	TGTGCCAGCAAATCCTCAGGGACAGGGGGCGAGAAGGATTTCTTT
TRBV5-5	TRBJ1-1	-	-	14	CASSFAEGMAEAFF	TGTGCCAGCAGCTTTGCCGAGGGAATGGCTGAAGCTTTCTTT
TRBV4-1	TRBJ2-7	-	-	17	CASSPRGGVGSSYEQYF	TGCGCCAGCAGCCCCCGAGGAGGGGTGGGTAGTTCCTACGAGCAGTACTTC
TRBV4-1	TRBJ2-1	-	-	11	CASSRGNAQFF	TGCGCCAGCAGCCGGGGCAATGCGCAGTTCTTC
TRBV14	TRBJ2-7	-	few	13	CASSQVIGYEQYF	TGTGCCAGCAGCCAAGTGATTGGCTACGAGCAGTACTTC
TRBV12-3/TRBV12-4	TRBJ2-6	TRBD1	few	19	CASSSFPGTGSSGANVLTF	TGTGCCAGCAGTTCGTTCCCCGGGACAGGGAGTTCTGGGGCCAACGTCCTGACTTTC
TRBV12-3/TRBV12-4	TRBJ1-1	-	-	13	CASSSLWGTEAFF	TGTGCCAGCAGCTCATTATGGGGCACTGAAGCTTTCTTT
TRBV2	TRBJ2-6	TRBD2	few	16	CASSPLAGAGANVLTF	TGTGCCAGCAGTCCACTAGCGGGGGCTGGGGCCAACGTCCTGACTTTC
TRBV29-1	TRBJ2-5	TRBD1	-	13	CSVRQGMGETQYF	TGCAGCGTTAGACAGGGTATGGGGGAGACCCAGTACTTC
TRBV12-3/TRBV12-4	TRBJ2-4	TRBD1	-	16	CASSRGTELAKNIQYF	TGTGCCAGCAGTAGAGGGACAGAGTTAGCCAAAAACATTCAGTACTTC
TRBV10-3	TRBJ2-1	-	few	13	CAISQSQYNEQFF	TGTGCCATCAGCCAGTCCCAATACAATGAGCAGTTCTTC
TRBV2	TRBJ2-7	-	-	11	CATHQGYEQYF	TGTGCCACTCACCAGGGCTACGAGCAGTACTTC
TRBV27	TRBJ2-2	TRBD2	-	16	CASSTPRGTGTGELFF	TGTGCCAGCAGTACCCCGCGGGGGACGGGAACCGGGGAGCTGTTTTTT
TRBV7-2	TRBJ2-4	TRBD2	once	16	CASSLEGGVAKNIQYF	TGTGCCAGCAGCTTAGAGGGAGGGGTAGCCAAAAACATTCAGTACTTC
TRBV20-1	TRBJ1-2	-	-	14	CSARASGPNYGYTF	TGCAGTGCCAGGGCATCGGGTCCTAACTATGGCTACACCTTC
TRBV6-5	TRBJ1-1	-	-	15	CASSYSAGHNYEAFF	TGTGCCAGCAGTTACTCGGCAGGACATAATTATGAAGCTTTCTTT
TRBV7-9	TRBJ2-3	TRBD1	-	14	CASSWDRGSDTQYF	TGTGCCAGCAGCTGGGACAGAGGATCAGATACGCAGTATTTT
TRBV7-9	TRBJ2-1	-	-	13	CASRQESDNEQFF	TGTGCCAGCCGACAGGAGAGCGACAATGAGCAGTTCTTC
TRBV6-2/TRBV6-3	TRBJ1-2	TRBD1	-	16	CASSDGTDSSIYGYTF	TGTGCCAGCTCGGACGGGACAGACTCTTCTATCTATGGCTACACCTTC
TRBV9	TRBJ2-7	-	-	14	CASSVSNVGDEQYF	TGTGCCAGCAGCGTATCTAATGTCGGGGACGAGCAGTACTTC
TRBV14	TRBJ1-2	-	-	16	CASSQEWMGYLYGYTF	TGTGCCAGCAGCCAAGAGTGGATGGGATACCTCTATGGCTACACCTTC
TRBV4-1	TRBJ2-7	-	-	17	CASSQGPEGRWWGEQYF	TGCGCCAGCAGCCAAGGACCCGAAGGTCGCTGGTGGGGCGAGCAGTACTTC
TRBV2	TRBJ2-7	-	few	13	CASSEGTDYEQYF	TGTGCCAGCAGTGAAGGGACAGACTACGAGCAGTACTTC
TRBV13	TRBJ2-7	TRBD2	-	19	CASSRVSGLADGVVGEQYF	TGTGCCAGCAGTCGAGTCAGTGGACTAGCGGATGGGGTAGTTGGCGAGCAGTACTTC
TRBV3-1	TRBJ2-7	-	few	14	CASSPRPKAYEQYF	TGTGCCAGCAGCCCGCGACCGAAAGCCTACGAGCAGTACTTC
TRBV6-5	TRBJ2-1	-	-	16	CASSYSEGEFYNEQFF	TGTGCCAGCAGTTACTCTGAAGGGGAATTCTACAATGAGCAGTTCTTC
TRBV12-3/TRBV12-4	TRBJ2-7	-	many	15	CASSLGQEDSYEQYF	TGTGCCAGCAGTTTAGGACAGGAAGACTCCTACGAGCAGTACTTC
TRBV7-2	TRBJ1-2	-	few	14	CASSLTTEIYGYTF	TGTGCCAGCAGCTTAACTACAGAGATCTATGGCTACACCTTC
TRBV12-3/TRBV12-4	TRBJ2-7	-	-	12	CASSPDFHEQYF	TGTGCCAGCAGCCCCGATTTCCACGAGCAGTACTTC
TRBV24-1	TRBJ1-5	-	-	17	CATSDSGTVREPQPQHF	TGTGCCACCAGTGATTCGGGAACCGTGAGAGAACCTCAGCCCCAGCATTTT
TRBV5-1	TRBJ1-2	-	few	15	CASSWDNPRSYGYTF	TGCGCCAGCAGCTGGGACAATCCGAGGAGCTATGGCTACACCTTC
TRBV5-1	TRBJ2-7	TRBD2	-	14	CASSSGEGLREQYF	TGCGCCAGCAGCTCCGGGGAGGGGCTGCGGGAGCAGTACTTC
TRBV11-2	TRBJ2-6	-	-	13	CASSLVSPNVLTF	TGTGCCAGCAGCTTAGTCAGCCCGAACGTCCTGACTTTC
TRBV12-3/TRBV12-4	TRBJ2-5	TRBD2	-	16	CASSSPVGGGVETQYF	TGTGCCAGCAGTTCCCCTGTGGGCGGGGGGGTAGAGACCCAGTACTTC
TRBV6-6	TRBJ2-2	-	many	15	CASRNRQTNTGELFF	TGTGCCAGCAGGAACAGACAGACGAACACCGGGGAGCTGTTTTTT
TRBV29-1	TRBJ1-1	TRBD1	few	15	CSVGPTDRFNTEAFF	TGCAGCGTTGGACCCACGGACAGGTTCAACACTGAAGCTTTCTTT
TRBV7-9	TRBJ1-2	-	few	14	CASSMVGAFYGYTF	TGTGCCAGCTCCATGGTGGGGGCCTTCTATGGCTACACCTTC
TRBV2	TRBJ2-6	TRBD1	few	16	CASSRDRGYGANVLTF	TGTGCCAGCAGTAGGGACAGGGGGTACGGGGCCAACGTCCTGACTTTC
TRBV29-1	TRBJ2-7	TRBD2	-	13	CSVESSGGYEQYF	TGCAGCGTTGAATCTAGCGGGGGCTACGAGCAGTACTTC
TRBV25-1	TRBJ2-5	-	-	13	CAGRATVQETQYF	TGTGCCGGCAGGGCGACAGTTCAAGAGACCCAGTACTTC
TRBV2	TRBJ1-5	TRBD1	-	15	CASAGTVISNQPQHF	TGTGCCAGTGCGGGGACAGTTATTAGCAATCAGCCCCAGCATTTT
TRBV7-9	TRBJ2-7	-	many	14	CASSPSSGTGEQYF	TGTGCCAGCAGCCCCTCGTCAGGGACTGGCGAGCAGTACTTC
TRBV5-1	TRBJ2-1	TRBD2	-	15	CASSIAGGPYNEQFF	TGCGCCAGCAGCATAGCGGGGGGACCATACAATGAGCAGTTCTTC
TRBV7-9	TRBJ2-1	-	once	19	CASSSPAQGPRKIDNEQFF	TGTGCCAGCAGTTCCCCCGCGCAGGGCCCAAGGAAAATAGACAATGAGCAGTTCTTC
TRBV18	TRBJ1-2	-	-	15	CASSPPIWGGNGYTF	TGTGCCAGCTCACCCCCTATATGGGGGGGTAATGGCTACACCTTC
TRBV25-1	TRBJ1-1	TRBD1	-	13	CASRGQGGTEAFF	TGTGCCAGCAGAGGACAGGGAGGTACTGAAGCTTTCTTT
TRBV21-1	TRBJ1-6	-	-	17	CASSTPRSDSMNSPLHF	TGTGCCAGCAGCACCCCCCGTTCGGACTCCATGAATTCACCCCTCCACTTT
TRBV5-6	TRBJ2-7	-	-	15	CASSLPGGTVDEQYF	TGTGCCAGCAGCCTCCCTGGGGGGACAGTTGACGAGCAGTACTTC
TRBV12-3/TRBV12-4	TRBJ2-5	-	few	15	CASRLTGPPGGTQYF	TGTGCCAGCAGGCTGACAGGCCCCCCGGGAGGGACCCAGTACTTC
TRBV5-5	TRBJ2-5	TRBD2	-	17	CASSLEASGDHQETQYF	TGTGCCAGCAGCTTGGAGGCTAGCGGGGACCACCAAGAGACCCAGTACTTC
TRBV18	TRBJ2-1	-	-	14	CASSPRGGLDEQFF	TGTGCCAGCTCACCAAGGGGGGGCCTGGATGAGCAGTTCTTC